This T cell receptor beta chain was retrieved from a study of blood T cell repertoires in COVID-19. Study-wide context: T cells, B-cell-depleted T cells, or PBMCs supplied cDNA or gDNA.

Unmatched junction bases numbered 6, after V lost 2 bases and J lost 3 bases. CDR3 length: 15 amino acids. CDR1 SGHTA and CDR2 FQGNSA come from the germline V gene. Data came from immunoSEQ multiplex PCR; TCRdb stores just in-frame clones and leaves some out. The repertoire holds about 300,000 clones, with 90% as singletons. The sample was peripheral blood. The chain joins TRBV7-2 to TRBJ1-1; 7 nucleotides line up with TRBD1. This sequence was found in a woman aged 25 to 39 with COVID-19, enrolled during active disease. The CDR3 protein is CASSLNRGGYTEAFF. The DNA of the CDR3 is TGTGCCAGCAGCTTAAACAGGGGTGGGTACACTGAAGCTTTCTTT.